This T cell receptor (beta chain) emerged from a study of T-cell reconstitution after alpha-beta-depleted transplantation in children. Study-wide results and caveats: Day-60 TCRbeta diversity that was high in some patients was derived from surviving recipient T cells and thymic progenitors.

The germline V gene encodes CDR1 MNHNS and CDR2 SASEGT. The CDR3 totals 15 residues. Germline trimming cut 11 bases from V and 0 bases from J; bases unmatched to any gene: 12. It was with unique molecular identifiers that the TCRbeta library was prepared. TCRdb reprocessed the PCR reads with MiXCR, giving one entry per CDR3 protein. The table lists fewer than 250,000 distinct CDR3 sequences, roughly 8.2% of them singletons. The table lists this clonotype with many counts. What it binds is unknown. The receptor comes from a male patient younger than 18 who had a stem cell transplant for acute lymphoblastic leukemia, so the T cells may come from the graft donor. This sample comprised PBMCs, mostly from graft donor cells, obtained 180 days after TCRalphabeta/CD19-depleted stem cell transplant. The chain joins TRBV6-1 to TRBJ1-1; 7 bases line up with TRBD1. CDR3 sequence: CAGHGQATMNTEAFF. The DNA for the CDR3 is TGTGCCGGGCACGGACAGGCGACTATGAACACTGAAGCTTTCTTT.